These T cell receptor beta chains were read from a single sample in a study of blood T cell repertoires in COVID-19. Measured with immunoSEQ multiplex PCR; TCRdb has only the in-frame clones, and not every one. The sample shows under 250,000 clones, more than 65% of them seen only once. The sample was peripheral blood. These receptors all stem from a human donor in a cohort sampled during active COVID-19. Both conserved end residues are part of each CDR3. D genes are given only for firm matches. Part of the rows lack a size; the others show once, few, many or a class for expanded clones.

once | . | TRBV5-5 | CASSLLTASEKLFF
. | . | TRBV11-2 | CASSLVTAREGYGYTF
. | . | TRBV25-1 | CASSQLQGNTEAFF
. | TRBD2 | TRBV5-5 | CASSFSGSYYNEQFF
. | . | TRBV6-1 | CASSDGGTGELFF
. | . | TRBV3-1/TRBV3-2 | CASSQYYTGENTEAFF
once | . | TRBV3-1/TRBV3-2 | CASSQEFPRRQEGDNEQFF
few | . | TRBV6-5 | CASSYSLGGAKNIQYF
once | TRBD2 | TRBV6-4 | CASSGSGSSYNEQFF
. | . | TRBV28 | CASTALGVLRYEQYF
. | . | TRBV4-1 | CASSQDGRGYEQYF
. | TRBD1 | TRBV28 | CASGPGQQHNYGYTF
. | . | TRBV19 | CASSIRAGQLNTGELFF
. | . | TRBV19 | CASRPGLSNTGELFF
. | . | TRBV14 | CASSRTRVGLVQQYF
. | . | TRBV4-1 | CASSQEVRESTDTQYF
. | TRBD1 | TRBV7-9 | CASSPPGTGGNEQYF
. | TRBD1 | TRBV5-1 | CASSWGLRGPTNEQFF
. | TRBD2 | TRBV6-6 | CASSNGGSPYEQYF
. | . | TRBV7-9 | CASKPEGNYEQYF
. | TRBD2 | TRBV6-5 | CASSYTSGRAGEQFF
. | TRBD1 | TRBV6-5 | CASSHRGANTEAFF
. | . | TRBV7-9 | CASSLASGGGAEAFF
once | . | TRBV5-1 | CASSFSGRDNEQFF
. | TRBD1 | TRBV23-1 | CASSQSGQGDYEQYF
. | . | TRBV30 | CAWSVIGGAGDTQYF
. | TRBD1 | TRBV30 | CAHNDRERLWGYTF
. | TRBD2 | TRBV5-1 | CASSFGGLAGGGRNIQYF
. | TRBD1 | TRBV15 | CATSRQRTGITDTQYF
. | . | TRBV7-9 | CASSPRIAAYEQYF
. | TRBD1 | TRBV19 | CASSMIRQGGQPQHF
. | TRBD1 | TRBV9 | CASSLVGGQGDISYTF
. | TRBD2 | TRBV6-6 | CASRETSGPNTGELFF
. | TRBD2 | TRBV3-1/TRBV3-2 | CASSQRLAGDEQFF
. | TRBD1 | TRBV5-4 | CASSLGGGQGGGYTF
. | . | TRBV3-1/TRBV3-2 | CASSQVSDKRRSYEQYF
. | TRBD1 | TRBV7-8 | CASSFTEDRKETQYF
. | TRBD1 | TRBV27 | CASSPSYRGQQYF
. | TRBD2 | TRBV6-5 | CASSYSAGGGSYEQYF
once | TRBD1 | TRBV4-2 | CASSLGGQDYGYTF
. | . | TRBV7-9 | CASSLSRQTNTEAFF